In this sample, the clone carrying this T cell receptor (beta chain) turned up a few times. Its antigen is not identified. TCRdb ran MiXCR on the reads and lists one entry per CDR3 protein. The sample lists 550,000 to 850,000 distinct CDR3 sequences, about 33% occurring once. This CDR3 is built from 12 residues. Trimming removed 5 bases from V and 4 bases from J, with 11 bases in between. Germline assignment: CDR1 DFQATT and CDR2 SNEGSKA (reference sequence). This record comes from a study of T cell repertoires in cytomegalovirus infection. The overall study: Public TCR beta signatures were indicative of both CMV infection and a matching HLA type.

Sequencing used cultured PBMCs, obtained from culture after CMV antigen stimulation. The gene calls are TRBV20-1 and TRBJ1-2; D is perhaps TRBD1 (6 bases). The clonotype originates from a human donor in good health (CMV status not recorded). Some clones in this sample may be carry-over from other donors' samples. CDR3 coding DNA: TGCAGTGCTCTGCAGGGGATCTATGGCTACACCTTC. Translation: CSALQGIYGYTF.